These 2 T cell receptor beta chains share one sample of origin, sequenced in a study of blood T cell repertoires in COVID-19. Clones were read by immunoSEQ multiplex PCR, and TCRdb kept only the in-frame ones, dropping some. Among 40,000 or so clones listed, more than 70% were seen once. Source material: peripheral blood. The receptors shown here come from a human donor in a cohort sampled during active COVID-19.

The V call is TRBV7-2, the J call TRBJ1-5; 12 nucleotides agree with TRBD1. This CDR3 is built from 14 residues. Unmatched junction bases numbered 4, after V lost 4 bases and J lost 9 bases. Germline CDR1 reads SGHTA; CDR2 reads FQGNSA. The CDR3 DNA sequence: TGTGCCAGCAGCTCGGGACAGGGGGCCTCGCCCCAGCATTTT. Amino acids: CASSSGQGASPQHF. The full variable domain, completed using reference TRBV7-2 and TRBJ1-5, is GAGVSQSPSNKVTEKGKDVELRCDPISGHTALYWYRQSLGQGLEFLIYFQGNSAPDKSGLPSDRFSAERTGGSVSTLTIQRTQQEDSAVYLCASSSGQGASPQHFGDGTRLSIL.

The rearrangement uses TRBV23-1 and TRBJ1-2, with 7 bases lining up with TRBD1. TRBV23-1 counts as an open reading frame of uncertain function. J was trimmed by 8 bases and V by 7 bases; bases with no gene match: 7. The CDR3 extends over 12 amino acids. In DNA, the CDR3 is TGCGCCAGCACTAAAACAGGGGAAGGCTACACCTTC. It translates to CASTKTGEGYTF.